The 8 T cell receptor beta chains in this list originate from one sample, sequenced in a study of blood T cell repertoires in COVID-19. Method: immunoSEQ multiplex PCR; TCRdb's copy keeps in-frame clones and lacks some. The profile shows 75,000 to 80,000 clones, 75% to 90% of them singletons. Material for sequencing was peripheral blood. The receptors were sampled from a human donor in a cohort sampled during active COVID-19.

The chain has TRBV7-8 and TRBJ1-5, with D uncertain. V was trimmed by 5 bases and J by 4 bases, leaving 6 bases between them. Per germline, CDR1 SGHVS and CDR2 FQNEAQ. The CDR3 covers 12 residues. CDR3 DNA: TGTGCCAGCAGCCCCAATAATCAGCCCCAGCATTTT. Translation gives CASSPNNQPQHF.

The chain links TRBV30 to TRBJ1-1; D is uncertain. CDR3 length equals 15 residues. Germline values: CDR1 GTSNPN, CDR2 SVGIG (reference sequence). V dropped 8 bases and J dropped 0 bases, with 19 bases sitting between them. CDR3 DNA sequence: TGTGCCAGCCATAAAATACAGATTATGAACACTGAAGCTTTCTTT. This codes for CASHKIQIMNTEAFF.

The chain couples TRBV28 to TRBJ2-6, with 7 positions matching TRBD1. V lost 7 bases to trimming and J lost 2 bases; unmatched junction nucleotides: 8. Looked up from germline, CDR1 is MDHEN and CDR2 is SYDVKM. The CDR3 runs to 16 residues. The CDR3 spells CASMTGLITGANVLTF. CDR3 DNA sequence: TGTGCCAGCATGACAGGGTTGATTACTGGGGCCAACGTCCTGACTTTC.

This clone turned up a few times. The J gene is TRBJ1-5, the V gene TRBV2, with 7 bases lining up with TRBD1. V shed 0 bases, J shed 0 bases, and the junction held 14 bases outside the gene matches. This CDR3 has 20 residues. Germline V gives CDR1 SNHLY, CDR2 FYNNEI. The CDR3 region is CASSEAVGRGPGYSNQPQHF. CDR3 nucleotides: TGTGCCAGCAGTGAAGCGGTCGGAAGGGGGCCCGGTTATAGCAATCAGCCCCAGCATTTT.

This chain uses TRBV7-3 with TRBJ2-6; TRBD2 matches 7 bases. Germline V gene sequence: CDR1 SGHTA, CDR2 FQGTGA. CDR3 length: 17 residues. V lost 5 bases to trimming and J lost 2 bases; unmatched junction nucleotides: 9. Here the CDR3 reads CASSRVPLAAGANVLTF. The CDR3 DNA reads as TGTGCCAGCAGCCGGGTTCCTCTAGCGGCTGGGGCCAACGTCCTGACTTTC.

The V gene is TRBV6-5, the J gene TRBJ2-1; the D is unclear. This CDR3 contains 14 residues. Germline V gives CDR1 MNHEY, CDR2 SVGAGI. Trimming cost V 2 bases and J 9 bases, with 14 bases left between them. The CDR3, as DNA: TGTGCCAGCAGTTACACGGTGGAGTTCTCTGAGCAGTTCTTC. Protein sequence: CASSYTVEFSEQFF.

The chain couples TRBV2 to TRBJ2-3; the match to TRBD2 covers 7 bases. The CDR3 runs to 16 residues. Germline CDR1 SNHLY, CDR2 FYNNEI. J was trimmed by 4 bases and V by 4 bases; bases with no gene match: 11. CDR3 protein: CASSGEAGKSADTQYF. The CDR3 region has the DNA TGTGCCAGCAGTGGGGAAGCGGGGAAGAGCGCAGATACGCAGTATTTT.

This sequence joins TRBV5-1 and TRBJ2-1, with TRBD1 matching over 7 bases. The germline V gene encodes CDR1 SGHRS and CDR2 YFSETQ. CDR3 size: 17 residues. Trimming removed 0 bases from V and 7 bases from J; junction bases left unmatched: 13. The CDR3, as DNA: TGCGCCAGCAGCTTGGCCAAAGGGGGCGGAGTTTGGAATGAGCAGTTCTTC. This translates into CASSLAKGGGVWNEQFF.